Described below is a single T cell receptor (beta chain) sequence and its context. The data derive from a study of blood T cell repertoires in COVID-19. Study-wide context: COVID-19 samples from acute and convalescent phases originated in the United States, Italy and Spain. T cells, B-cell-depleted T cells, or PBMCs supplied cDNA or gDNA.

Germline-derived CDR1 and CDR2 are MNHNS and SASEGT. This CDR3 contains 15 residues. The J segment lost 8 bases and the V segment lost 2 bases, leaving 10 bases of the junction unmatched. How the authors handled the data: Reference gene primer amplification in the assay estimated nucleated cell counts. Profiling relied on immunoSEQ multiplex PCR, and the TCRdb table lists in-frame clones only, not all of them. V and J calls and clone size are as listed in that table; D and trimming were resolved from the DNA. The table shows under 300,000 clones, with about 80% occurring only once. The sample consisted of peripheral blood. This sequence joins TRBV6-1 and TRBJ1-2, with 8 bases that match TRBD1. The clonotype originates from a woman at least 80 years old with active or convalescent COVID-19. The CDR3 coding sequence is TGTGCCAGCAGTGAAATCCCGACAGGGGCGAGGGGCTACACCTTC. It is translated as CASSEIPTGARGYTF.